The 25 T cell receptor beta chains below all came from one sample that was sequenced in a study of blood T cell repertoires in COVID-19. Produced via immunoSEQ multiplex PCR; TCRdb's table is partial and in-frame only. The table lists approximately 160,000 clones, approximately 81% of them singletons, with less than 15% in the top ten. The source material was peripheral blood. The receptors originated from a man younger than 30 with active or convalescent COVID-19.

This clone appeared a few times. The rearrangement joins TRBV20-1 to TRBJ2-7; 12 bases fit TRBD2. The CDR3 loop spans 15 amino acids. The J segment lost 0 bases and the V segment lost 3 bases, leaving 3 bases of the junction unmatched. CDR1 DFQATT and CDR2 SNEGSKA come from the germline V gene (reference sequence). CDR3 nucleotide sequence: TGCAGTGCTAGTCCTAGCGGGAGGGCCTCCTACGAGCAGTACTTC. It yields the protein CSASPSGRASYEQYF.

This clone has only one observation. The chain recombines TRBV7-2 with TRBJ2-1; D may be TRBD2 (7 bases). The CDR3 extends over 16 amino acids. Looked up from germline, CDR1 is SGHTA and CDR2 is FQGNSA. V lost 3 bases and J 2 bases, leaving 14 bases between the germline ends. The CDR3 reads CASSLGGLAAYNEQFF. The CDR3, as DNA: TGTGCCAGCAGCTTGGGGGGGCTAGCGGCCTACAATGAGCAGTTCTTC.

V is TRBV5-1 and J is TRBJ1-1, with TRBD1 matching over 8 bases. Trimming at V came to 3 bases and at J to 2 bases, leaving 6 bases not matched to a gene. This CDR3 region has 15 residues. Germline V gives CDR1 SGHRS, CDR2 YFSETQ. CDR3 DNA: TGCGCCAGCAGCTCTAGGACAGGGAAAAACACTGAAGCTTTCTTT. Amino acids: CASSSRTGKNTEAFF.

This chain joins TRBV14 and TRBJ2-7, with unresolved D. This CDR3 comprises 14 residues. The germline V gene encodes CDR1 SGHDN and CDR2 FVKESK. The V gene lost 0 bases and the J gene lost 2 bases, with 8 bases spanning the gap. DNA for the CDR3: TGTGCCAGCAGCCAAGAAACAGTTACCTACGAGCAGTACTTC. Protein sequence: CASSQETVTYEQYF.

This chain joins TRBV11-2 and TRBJ2-2; TRBD2 aligns across 7 bases. The CDR3 is 16 amino acids. V shed 0 bases, J shed 0 bases, and the junction held 1 base outside the gene matches. Germline CDR1 reads SGHAT; CDR2 reads FQNNGV. Here the CDR3 DNA reads TGTGCCAGCAGCTTAGAGGCGGGAGCGAACACCGGGGAGCTGTTTTTT. It specifies CASSLEAGANTGELFF.

This chain links TRBV24-1 with TRBJ2-7; 10 positions match TRBD2. CDR1 is KGHDR and CDR2 is SFDVKD in the germline V gene. The V segment lost 4 bases and the J segment 4 bases; nucleotides outside the gene matches: 9. The CDR3 totals 16 residues. CDR3 sequence reads: CATSDPKREGLYEQYF. The CDR3 bases are TGTGCCACCAGTGACCCTAAGCGGGAGGGCCTGTACGAGCAGTACTTC.

This rearrangement joins TRBV12-3 or TRBV12-4 to TRBJ1-6; TRBD1 agrees at 7 bases. This CDR3 has 13 amino acids. Trimming cost V 8 bases and J 4 bases; bases outside gene matches: 2. CDR3 in DNA: TGTGCCAGCCAGGGGGGTTATAATTCACCCCTCCACTTT. It is translated as CASQGGYNSPLHF.

The chain has TRBV19 and TRBJ2-1; TRBD1 matches at 10 bases. Germline V gene data show CDR1 as LNHDA and CDR2 as SQIVND (reference sequence). Trimming cost V 3 bases and J 7 bases; bases outside gene matches: 3. The CDR3 is 14 residues long. The CDR3 spells CASSIGQGGNEQFF. The CDR3 region has the DNA TGTGCCAGTAGTATTGGACAGGGGGGGAATGAGCAGTTCTTC.

The gene calls are TRBV5-1 and TRBJ2-7; TRBD1 agrees at 9 bases. The CDR3 has 15 residues. Germline trimming cut 2 bases from V and 6 bases from J; bases unmatched to any gene: 9. Per germline, CDR1 SGHRS and CDR2 YFSETQ. In DNA, the CDR3 is TGCGCCAGCAGCTTCCGGACAGGGGCGAGGGGCGAGCAGTACTTC. Residues: CASSFRTGARGEQYF.

This chain connects TRBV19 to TRBJ1-5; D may be TRBD1 (5 bases). V lost 7 bases to trimming and J lost 7 bases, with 23 bases between them. The CDR3 length is 16 residues. From germline, CDR1 is LNHDA and CDR2 SQIVND (reference sequence). The CDR3 sequence: CASTGGGSSLAQPQHF. DNA for the CDR3: TGTGCCAGTACCGGGGGGGGGTCCTCCCTAGCCCAGCCCCAGCATTTT.

The chain employs TRBV5-6 and TRBJ1-6, with 7 nucleotides matching TRBD1. This CDR3 region has 17 residues. CDR1 and CDR2 from the germline V gene are SGHDT and YYEEEE. V lost 2 bases, J lost 6 bases, and 11 bases stayed unmatched. The CDR3 spells CASSLGGTANANSPLHF. The DNA of the CDR3 is TGTGCCAGCAGCTTAGGCGGGACAGCTAATGCTAATTCACCCCTCCACTTT.

The V gene is TRBV9, the J gene TRBJ1-2, with D perhaps matching TRBD1 (6 bases). Germline V lookup: CDR1 SGDLS, CDR2 YYNGEE. The V and J ends lost 2 bases and 2 bases respectively, with 10 bases between them. CDR3 length equals 14 residues. Here the CDR3 DNA reads TGTGCCAGCAGCGTTACAGGGTTAAACTATGGCTACACCTTC. It translates to CASSVTGLNYGYTF.

The genes are TRBV19 and TRBJ1-5; weak D call: TRBD1 (5 bases). The CDR3 consists of 15 residues. Germline CDR1 reads LNHDA; CDR2 reads SQIVND (reference sequence). V was clipped by 5 bases and J by 5 bases, with 16 bases between them. CDR3 DNA: TGTGCCAGTAGTCCAACCCCCCCGGGGGATCAGCCCCAGCATTTT. This codes for CASSPTPPGDQPQHF.

Here the CDR3 reads CASSYTRGVDTQYF. The CDR3 DNA sequence: TGTGCCAGCAGTTACACCCGGGGGGTAGATACGCAGTATTTT. This chain links TRBV6-6 with TRBJ2-3, with 7 bases aligning to TRBD2. Germline V gives CDR1 MNHNY, CDR2 SVGAGI (reference sequence). CDR3 length: 14 amino acids. V gave up 2 bases and J gave up 5 bases; unmatched junction bases: 4.

This chain links TRBV14 with TRBJ2-7; 8 bases line up with TRBD2. From germline, CDR1 is SGHDN and CDR2 FVKESK. Unmatched junction bases numbered 10, after V lost 0 bases and J lost 3 bases. This CDR3 region has 17 residues. The CDR3, as DNA: TGTGCCAGCAGCCAAGAAGGGAGCGGGAGAATGGTCTACGAGCAGTACTTC. This translates into CASSQEGSGRMVYEQYF.

This clone was seen a few times. This chain uses TRBV7-9 with TRBJ2-3, with 7 bases lining up with TRBD2. CDR3 length equals 12 residues. Unmatched junction bases numbered 0, after V lost 3 bases and J lost 6 bases. Germline assignment: CDR1 SEHNR and CDR2 FQNEAQ (reference sequence). The CDR3 loop is CASSFGGDTQYF. CDR3 DNA sequence: TGTGCCAGCAGCTTCGGGGGGGATACGCAGTATTTT.

The J gene is TRBJ1-1, the V gene TRBV3-1 (or the pseudogene TRBV3-2); TRBD1 is a possible D gene (6 bases). Germline V gene sequence: CDR1 LGHDT, CDR2 YNNKEL (reference sequence). The ends were cut back, 7 bases at V and 1 base at J, with 10 bases in the middle. The CDR3 has 13 residues. CDR3: CASTPTGNTEAFF. The CDR3 bases are TGTGCCAGCACCCCGACAGGGAACACTGAAGCTTTCTTT.

This chain connects TRBV6-1 to TRBJ2-5, with 12 bases matching TRBD2. The CDR3 totals 16 residues. The ends lost 2 bases at V and 5 bases at J; junction bases unmatched: 6. Germline CDR1 reads MNHNS; CDR2 reads SASEGT. The CDR3 bases are TGTGCCAGCAGTGAAAGACTAGCGGGGGTGGGGGAGACCCAGTACTTC. This translates into CASSERLAGVGETQYF.

There are a few counts of this clone. The chain employs TRBV5-1 and TRBJ1-4; D perhaps matches TRBD1 (5 bases). The ends were cut back, 4 bases at V and 4 bases at J, with 11 bases in the middle. CDR3 size: 14 residues. From germline, CDR1 is SGHRS and CDR2 YFSETQ. CDR3 DNA: TGCGCCAGCAGCGCGGGACGGTATAATGAAAAACTGTTTTTT. Encoded protein: CASSAGRYNEKLFF.

The chain is built from TRBV2 and TRBJ1-6; D remains unclear. The CDR3 runs 14 residues. Trimming took off 7 bases at V and 5 bases at J, with 12 bases between the two ends. Germline V CDR1 and CDR2: SNHLY, FYNNEI. The DNA for the CDR3 is TGTGCCAGCAAGGGAGGACGTGATAATTCACCCCTCCACTTT. Translated, it gives CASKGGRDNSPLHF.

The chain couples TRBV7-8 to TRBJ1-1; 8 positions match TRBD1. Germline CDR1 reads SGHVS; CDR2 reads FQNEAQ. With V trimmed by 2 bases and J by 3 bases, 2 bases remained unmatched. CDR3 length: 14 residues. The CDR3 sequence is CASSLMDRDTEAFF. The CDR3 nucleotides are TGTGCCAGCAGCTTAATGGACAGGGACACTGAAGCTTTCTTT.

This rearrangement joins TRBV18 to TRBJ1-1; 7 nucleotides align to TRBD1. This CDR3 has 15 amino acids. The J segment lost 1 base and the V segment lost 4 bases, leaving 6 bases of the junction unmatched. The germline V gene has CDR1 KGHSH and CDR2 LQKENI. CDR3: CASSLEQGTNTEAFF. DNA for the CDR3: TGTGCCAGCTCACTGGAACAGGGGACGAACACTGAAGCTTTCTTT.

The CDR3 spells CASWRTQNTGELFF. The CDR3 nucleotides are TGTGCCAGCTGGAGGACTCAGAACACCGGGGAGCTGTTTTTT. The chain combines TRBV2 with TRBJ2-2, with a weak D call TRBD2 (5 bases). The CDR3 contains 14 residues. CDR1 is SNHLY and CDR2 is FYNNEI in the germline V gene. V shed 8 bases and J shed 1 base, with 11 bases lying between them. The full variable domain, with the rest looked up from reference TRBV2 and TRBJ2-2, is EPEVTQTPSHQVTQMGQEVILRCVPISNHLYFYWYRQILGQKVEFLVSFYNNEISEKSEIFDDQFSVERPDGSNFTLKIRSTKLEDSAMYFCASWRTQNTGELFFGEGSRLTVL.

A few counts support this clone. The CDR3 nucleotides are TGTGCCAGTAGTATTGGGGCAGGAAACTATGGCTACACCTTC. Protein product: CASSIGAGNYGYTF. This sequence joins TRBV19 and TRBJ1-2, with a weak D call TRBD1 (5 bases). This CDR3 is built from 14 residues. Per germline, CDR1 LNHDA and CDR2 SQIVND (reference sequence). The germline V and J ends were trimmed by 3 bases and 2 bases, with 10 bases remaining between them.

The rearrangement joins TRBV5-4 to TRBJ2-5, with D perhaps matching TRBD1 (5 bases). CDR1 and CDR2 from the germline V gene are SGHNT and YYREEE (reference sequence). Trimming cost V 1 base and J 2 bases, with 15 bases left between them. The CDR3 is 16 amino acids. The CDR3 region is CASSLRTKGTQETQYF. In nucleotides, the CDR3 is TGTGCCAGCAGCTTGCGGACAAAAGGAACTCAAGAGACCCAGTACTTC.